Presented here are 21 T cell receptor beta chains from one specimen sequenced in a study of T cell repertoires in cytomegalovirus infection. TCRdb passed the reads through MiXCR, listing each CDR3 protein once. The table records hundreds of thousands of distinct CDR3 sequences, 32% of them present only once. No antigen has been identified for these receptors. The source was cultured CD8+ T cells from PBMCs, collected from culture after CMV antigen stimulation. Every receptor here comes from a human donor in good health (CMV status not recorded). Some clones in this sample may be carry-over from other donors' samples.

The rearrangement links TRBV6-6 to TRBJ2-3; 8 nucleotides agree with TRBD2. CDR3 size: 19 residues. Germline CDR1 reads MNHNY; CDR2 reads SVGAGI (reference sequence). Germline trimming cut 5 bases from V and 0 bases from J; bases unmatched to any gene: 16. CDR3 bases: TGTGCCAGCAGTGGAAGGTTTATCGGGGGGGTCACTAGCACAGATACGCAGTATTTT. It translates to CASSGRFIGGVTSTDTQYF.

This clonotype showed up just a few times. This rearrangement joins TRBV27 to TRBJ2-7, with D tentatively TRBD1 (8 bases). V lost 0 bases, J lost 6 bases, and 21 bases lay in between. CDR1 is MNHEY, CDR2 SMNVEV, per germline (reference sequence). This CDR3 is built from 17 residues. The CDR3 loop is CASSLSPGQGLSSEQYV. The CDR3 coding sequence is TGTGCCAGCAGTTTATCCCCAGGACAGGGACTAAGTAGCGAGCAGTACGTC.

The DNA for the CDR3 is TGTGCCAGCAGCTTAGCGGGACAGGGGGCCTACGAGCAGTACTTC. It is translated as CASSLAGQGAYEQYF. The chain combines TRBV7-9 with TRBJ2-7; 11 positions match TRBD1. Germline CDR1 SEHNR, CDR2 FQNEAQ (reference sequence). V lost 0 bases to trimming and J lost 2 bases; unmatched junction nucleotides: 0. The CDR3 covers 15 residues. The whole variable domain, remainder taken from reference TRBV7-9 and TRBJ2-7, is DTGVSQNPRHKITKRGQNVTFRCDPISEHNRLYWYRQTLGQGPEFLTYFQNEAQLEKSRLLSDRFSAERPKGSFSTLEIQRTEQGDSAMYLCASSLAGQGAYEQYFGPGTRLTVT.

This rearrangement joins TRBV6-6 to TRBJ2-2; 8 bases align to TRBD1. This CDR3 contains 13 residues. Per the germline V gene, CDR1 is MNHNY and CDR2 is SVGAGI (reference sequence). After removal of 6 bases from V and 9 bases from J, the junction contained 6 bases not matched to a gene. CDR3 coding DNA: TGTGCCAGCAGCTCGACAGGGGAAAGGGAGCTGTTTTTT. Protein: CASSSTGERELFF.

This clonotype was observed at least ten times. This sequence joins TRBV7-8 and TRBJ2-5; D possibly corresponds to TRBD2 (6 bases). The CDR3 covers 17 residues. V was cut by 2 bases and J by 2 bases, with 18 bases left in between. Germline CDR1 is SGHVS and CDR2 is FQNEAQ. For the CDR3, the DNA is TGTGCCAGCAGCTTACCGGAGGGTAGCGGAGCTCAAGAGACCCAGTACTTC. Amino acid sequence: CASSLPEGSGAQETQYF.

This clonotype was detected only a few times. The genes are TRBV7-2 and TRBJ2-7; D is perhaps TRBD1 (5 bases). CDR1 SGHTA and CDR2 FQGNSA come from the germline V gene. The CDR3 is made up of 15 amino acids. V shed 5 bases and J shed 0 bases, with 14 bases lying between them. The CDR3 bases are TGTGCCAGCAGCCACCTGCTCGACAGCTCCTACGAGCAGTACTTC. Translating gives CASSHLLDSSYEQYF.

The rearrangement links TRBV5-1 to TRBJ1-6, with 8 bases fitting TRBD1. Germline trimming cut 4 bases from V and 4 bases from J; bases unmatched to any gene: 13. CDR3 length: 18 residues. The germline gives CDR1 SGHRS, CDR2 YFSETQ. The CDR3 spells CASSRDRGPTTYNSPLHF. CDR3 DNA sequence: TGCGCCAGCAGCCGTGACAGGGGCCCCACGACTTATAATTCACCCCTCCACTTT. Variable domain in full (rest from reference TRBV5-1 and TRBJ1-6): KAGVTQTPRYLIKTRGQQVTLSCSPISGHRSVSWYQQTPGQGLQFLFEYFSETQRNKGNFPGRFSGRQFSNSRSEMNVSTLELGDSALYLCASSRDRGPTTYNSPLHFGNGTRLTVT.

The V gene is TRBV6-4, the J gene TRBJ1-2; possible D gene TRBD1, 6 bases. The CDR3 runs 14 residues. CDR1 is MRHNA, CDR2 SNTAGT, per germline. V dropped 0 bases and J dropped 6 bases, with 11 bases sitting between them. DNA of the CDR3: TGTGCCAGCAGTGACTCACGGGGGGCTGATGGCTACACCTTC. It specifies CASSDSRGADGYTF.

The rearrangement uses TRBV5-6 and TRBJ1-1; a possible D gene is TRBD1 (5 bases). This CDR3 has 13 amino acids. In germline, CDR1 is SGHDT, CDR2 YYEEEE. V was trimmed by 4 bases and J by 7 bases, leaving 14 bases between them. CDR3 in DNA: TGTGCCAGCAGCATCGACGGGGCTTTTGAAGCTTTCTTT. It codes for CASSIDGAFEAFF.

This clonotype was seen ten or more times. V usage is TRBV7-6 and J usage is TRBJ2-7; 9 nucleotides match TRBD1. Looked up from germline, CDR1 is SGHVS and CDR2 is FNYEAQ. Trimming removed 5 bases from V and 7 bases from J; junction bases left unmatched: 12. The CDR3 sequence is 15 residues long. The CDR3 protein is CASSHNRGPPGEQYF. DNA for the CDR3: TGTGCCAGCAGCCACAACAGGGGGCCCCCGGGGGAGCAGTACTTC.

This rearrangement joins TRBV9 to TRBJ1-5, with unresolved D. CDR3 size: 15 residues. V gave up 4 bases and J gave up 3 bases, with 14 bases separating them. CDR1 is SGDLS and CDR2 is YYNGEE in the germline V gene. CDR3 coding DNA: TGTGCCAGCAGCCCCGACGGTTCCCACAATCAGCCCCAGCATTTT. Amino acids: CASSPDGSHNQPQHF.

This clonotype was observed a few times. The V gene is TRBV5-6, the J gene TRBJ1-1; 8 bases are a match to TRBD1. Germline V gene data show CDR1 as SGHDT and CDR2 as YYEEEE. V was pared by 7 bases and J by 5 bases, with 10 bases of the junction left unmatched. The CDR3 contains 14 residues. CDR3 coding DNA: TGTGCCAGCGGGTGGACAGGGCTTTTTACTGAAGCTTTCTTT. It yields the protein CASGWTGLFTEAFF.

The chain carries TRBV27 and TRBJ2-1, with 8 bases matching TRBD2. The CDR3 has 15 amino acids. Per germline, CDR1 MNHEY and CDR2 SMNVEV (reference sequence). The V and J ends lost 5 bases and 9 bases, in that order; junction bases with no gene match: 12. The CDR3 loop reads CASSLTGTRSSEQFF. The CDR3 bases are TGTGCCAGCAGTCTAACCGGGACTAGGAGCTCTGAGCAGTTCTTC.

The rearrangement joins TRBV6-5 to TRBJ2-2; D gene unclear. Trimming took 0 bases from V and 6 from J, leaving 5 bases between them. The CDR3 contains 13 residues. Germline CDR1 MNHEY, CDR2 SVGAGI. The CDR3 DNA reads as TGTGCCAGCAGTTACTCGGATGCCGGGGAGCTGTTTTTT. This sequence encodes CASSYSDAGELFF.

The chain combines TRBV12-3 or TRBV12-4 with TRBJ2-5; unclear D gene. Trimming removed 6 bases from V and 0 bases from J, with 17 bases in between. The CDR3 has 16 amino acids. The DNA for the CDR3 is TGTGCCAGCAGCTCTGCCGACTCATTGTACCAAGAGACCCAGTACTTC. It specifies CASSSADSLYQETQYF.

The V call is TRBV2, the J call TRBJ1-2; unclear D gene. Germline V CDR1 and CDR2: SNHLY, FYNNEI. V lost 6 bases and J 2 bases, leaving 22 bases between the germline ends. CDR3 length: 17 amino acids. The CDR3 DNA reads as TGTGCCAGCAGAGGCGGGTCAACAAAAGCCTCGAACTATGGCTACACCTTC. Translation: CASRGGSTKASNYGYTF.

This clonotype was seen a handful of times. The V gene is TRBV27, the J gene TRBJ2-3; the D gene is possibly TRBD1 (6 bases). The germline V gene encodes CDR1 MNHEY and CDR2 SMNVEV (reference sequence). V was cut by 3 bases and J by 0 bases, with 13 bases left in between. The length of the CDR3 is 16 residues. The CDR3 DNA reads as TGTGCCAGCAGTTTCGGGACACCGTTTAGCACAGATACGCAGTATTTT. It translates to CASSFGTPFSTDTQYF.

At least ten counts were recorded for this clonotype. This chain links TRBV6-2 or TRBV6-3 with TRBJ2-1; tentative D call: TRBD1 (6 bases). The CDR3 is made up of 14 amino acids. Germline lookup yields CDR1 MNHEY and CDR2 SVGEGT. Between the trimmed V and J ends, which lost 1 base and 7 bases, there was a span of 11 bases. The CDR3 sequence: CASSYYDRTNEQFF. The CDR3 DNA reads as TGTGCCAGCAGTTACTATGACAGGACGAATGAGCAGTTCTTC.

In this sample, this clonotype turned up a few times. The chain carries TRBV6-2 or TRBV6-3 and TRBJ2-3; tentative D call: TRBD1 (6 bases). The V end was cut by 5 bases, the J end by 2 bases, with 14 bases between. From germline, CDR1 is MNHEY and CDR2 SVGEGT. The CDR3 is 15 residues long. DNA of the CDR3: TGTGCCAGCAGTCGACAGGACCCGTCCACAGATACGCAGTATTTT. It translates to CASSRQDPSTDTQYF.

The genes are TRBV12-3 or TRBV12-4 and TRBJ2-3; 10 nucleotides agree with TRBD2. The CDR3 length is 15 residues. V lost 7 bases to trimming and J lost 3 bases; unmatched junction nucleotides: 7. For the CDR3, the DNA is TGTGCCAGCATCAAAACGGGACTAGCGACAGATACGCAGTATTTT. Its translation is CASIKTGLATDTQYF.

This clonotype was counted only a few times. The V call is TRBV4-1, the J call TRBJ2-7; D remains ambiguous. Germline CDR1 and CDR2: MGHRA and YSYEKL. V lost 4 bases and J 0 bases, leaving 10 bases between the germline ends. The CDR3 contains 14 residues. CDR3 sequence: CASSLLTNSYEQYF. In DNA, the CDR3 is TGCGCCAGCAGCCTCCTTACCAACTCCTACGAGCAGTACTTC.